Presented here are 27 T cell receptor beta chains from one specimen sequenced in a study of response to subunit inactivated influenza vaccine. One entry per CDR3 protein results from TCRdb running MiXCR on the RT-PCR reads. This table holds under 500,000 distinct CDR3 sequences, approximately 10% found once. Specimen: PBMCs from blood, collected 45 days after vaccination. Source of these receptors: a man aged 50 to 59 who received an inactivated influenza vaccine.

The genes are TRBV24-1 and TRBJ2-7, with TRBD2 matching 11 bases. V gave up 4 bases and J gave up 6 bases; unmatched junction bases: 13. The germline CDR1 and CDR2 sequences are KGHDR and SFDVKD. The CDR3 has 17 amino acids. The DNA of the CDR3 is TGTGCCACCAGTGACAACAGGGGCCGGGGACTAGCGGCCGAGCAGTACTTC. Protein sequence: CATSDNRGRGLAAEQYF.

This clonotype appeared a single time. The chain employs TRBV15 and TRBJ2-5; D is unresolved. This CDR3 contains 11 residues. In germline, CDR1 is LNHNV, CDR2 YYDKDF (reference sequence). Trimming stripped 3 bases from V and 3 bases from J, with 2 bases between. The CDR3 reads CATSSEETQYF. CDR3 nucleotide sequence: TGTGCCACCAGCAGCGAAGAGACCCAGTACTTC.

The genes are TRBV4-3 and TRBJ1-1; TRBD1 matches at 7 bases. Germline values: CDR1 LGHNA, CDR2 YSLEER. The CDR3 covers 14 residues. Trimming took 2 bases from V and 5 from J; bases not matched to a gene: 5. CDR3 nucleotides: TGCGCCAGCAGCCAATACAGGGGATCAACTGAAGCTTTCTTT. This sequence encodes CASSQYRGSTEAFF.

This clonotype has more than one count but fewer than ten. The chain couples TRBV14 to TRBJ2-1, with 13 bases identical to TRBD2. Germline V lookup: CDR1 SGHDN, CDR2 FVKESK. The junction had 11 bases not matched to a gene; V was cut back by 1 base and J by 8 bases. The CDR3 loop spans 18 amino acids. In DNA form, the CDR3 reads TGTGCCAGCAGCCAAGGACAAGTGGTAGGACTAGCGGGAGATGAGCAGTTCTTC. It specifies CASSQGQVVGLAGDEQFF.

V usage is TRBV5-1 and J usage is TRBJ2-5; D ambiguous. Trimming left V 0 bases short and J 3 bases short, with 9 bases between. This CDR3 has 14 residues. Germline values: CDR1 SGHRS, CDR2 YFSETQ. DNA of the CDR3: TGCGCCAGCAGCTTGGGGTCTCCCGAAGAGACCCAGTACTTC. Amino acid sequence: CASSLGSPEETQYF.

This clonotype showed up just a few times. The J gene is TRBJ2-2, the V gene TRBV7-8, with D unclear. The CDR3 is made up of 15 amino acids. Germline V gene lookup returns CDR1 SGHVS and CDR2 FQNEAQ. V shed 0 bases and J shed 3 bases, with 8 bases lying between them. The CDR3 DNA sequence: TGTGCCAGCAGCTTAGCCATTAGGGACACCGGGGAGCTGTTTTTT. The encoded protein is CASSLAIRDTGELFF.

In this sample, this clonotype turned up a few times. The V call is TRBV6-5, the J call TRBJ1-6; 9 positions agree with TRBD1. Germline CDR1 reads MNHEY; CDR2 reads SVGAGI. CDR3 length equals 15 residues. V shed 2 bases and J 5 bases; nucleotides not matched to a gene: 1. CDR3 in DNA: TGTGCCAGCAGTTACAGGACAGGGGATAATTCACCCCTCCACTTT. As protein: CASSYRTGDNSPLHF.

Only a few counts were recorded for this clonotype. One junction end does not reproduce the germline sequence, and a read error may be involved. The chain recombines TRBV11-2 with TRBJ2-7, with no clear D. The CDR3 runs to 13 residues. Germline V gene lookup returns CDR1 SGHAT and CDR2 FQNNGV. CDR3 protein: CASSLGAWDHPYF. The CDR3 nucleotides read TGTGCCAGCAGTTTAGGTGCCTGGGATCACCCATACTTC.

The rearrangement joins TRBV2 to TRBJ2-4; TRBD2 matches 12 bases. Trimming took 6 bases from V and 10 from J; bases not matched to a gene: 16. This CDR3 is built from 17 residues. Per germline, CDR1 SNHLY and CDR2 FYNNEI. CDR3: CASSPLSLAGGSLIQYF. The CDR3 DNA is TGTGCCAGCAGCCCCCTTAGCCTAGCGGGAGGGAGCTTGATTCAGTACTTC.

This chain uses TRBV5-4 with TRBJ2-3, with a possible D match to TRBD1 (5 bases). The CDR3 has 15 residues. Germline V lookup: CDR1 SGHNT, CDR2 YYREEE (reference sequence). Trimming removed 3 bases at V and 2 bases at J, with 13 bases between. CDR3 residues: CASSSDTSPTDTQYF. The DNA for the CDR3 is TGTGCCAGCAGCTCGGACACGTCACCCACAGATACGCAGTATTTT.

This clonotype was recorded at least ten times. The chain employs TRBV29-1 and TRBJ2-3; D is possibly TRBD2 (5 bases). The germline V gene has CDR1 SQVTM and CDR2 ANQGSEA. The V and J ends lost 4 bases and 0 bases respectively, with 11 bases between them. The CDR3 runs 14 residues. In nucleotides, the CDR3 is TGCAGCGTTGCGTCGGGGATAAGCACAGATACGCAGTATTTT. Translated: CSVASGISTDTQYF.

V is TRBV10-3 and J is TRBJ2-7, with 10 bases identical to TRBD1. Per the germline V gene, CDR1 is ENHRY and CDR2 is SYGVKD. The CDR3 is 14 amino acids. The V segment lost 4 bases and the J segment 6 bases; nucleotides outside the gene matches: 6. DNA for the CDR3: TGTGCCATCAGTGGGGACAGGGGCGGCGGCGAGCAGTACTTC. Amino acid sequence: CAISGDRGGGEQYF.

The sample holds many counts of this clonotype. V gene TRBV7-9 combines with J gene TRBJ1-4, with unresolved D. This CDR3 is built from 11 residues. The germline gives CDR1 SEHNR, CDR2 FQNEAQ (reference sequence). V was cut by 1 base and J by 11 bases, with 5 bases left in between. CDR3 nucleotide sequence: TGTGCCAGCAGCTTAGGTCCCAAACTGTTTTTT. Its translation: CASSLGPKLFF.

This clonotype was counted a few times. The chain couples TRBV20-1 to TRBJ2-5, with TRBD1 as a possible D gene (7 bases). The V end lost 3 bases, the J end lost 2 bases, and 10 bases lay between the germline ends. This CDR3 is built from 13 residues. Germline assignment: CDR1 DFQATT and CDR2 SNEGSKA (reference sequence). In DNA, the CDR3 is TGCAGTGCTAGGGGGGGACAGCAAGAGACCCAGTACTTC. As protein: CSARGGQQETQYF.

V gene TRBV7-2 combines with J gene TRBJ2-7, with D unresolved. V lost 5 bases and J lost 0, with 11 bases in between. Germline V gene lookup returns CDR1 SGHTA and CDR2 FQGNSA. This CDR3 comprises 14 residues. CDR3 nucleotide sequence: TGTGCCAGCAGCACCACATGGAGCTCCTACGAGCAGTACTTC. This gives the protein CASSTTWSSYEQYF.

This clonotype was seen ten or more times. V is TRBV12-3 or TRBV12-4 and J is TRBJ2-7, with 8 bases fitting TRBD1. The V segment lost 5 bases and the J segment 4 bases; nucleotides outside the gene matches: 7. The CDR3 spans 14 residues. CDR3 coding DNA: TGTGCCAGCAGTCCAGGACAGGGCTGGTACGAGCAGTACTTC. Its protein is CASSPGQGWYEQYF.

The rearrangement uses TRBV7-8 and TRBJ2-3, with TRBD2 identical over 7 bases. J lost 0 bases, V lost 2 bases, and 8 bases had no gene match. This CDR3 spans 17 amino acids. CDR1 is SGHVS, CDR2 FQNEAQ, per germline. The DNA of the CDR3 is TGTGCCAGCAGCTTAAGACTAGCCCATCCTAGCACAGATACGCAGTATTTT. It translates to CASSLRLAHPSTDTQYF.

This clonotype appeared many times. The CDR3 sequence: CASRRTAEWTQYF. In DNA, the CDR3 is TGTGCCAGCAGGCGGACAGCCGAGTGGACCCAGTACTTC. The V gene is TRBV12-3 or TRBV12-4, the J gene TRBJ2-5, with D perhaps matching TRBD1 (6 bases). The CDR3 consists of 13 residues. Between the trimmed V and J ends, which lost 6 bases and 7 bases, there was a span of 15 bases.

This clonotype has only a few counts. The rearrangement links TRBV7-3 to TRBJ1-4; the D gene is possibly TRBD1 (6 bases). Germline V gene data show CDR1 as SGHTA and CDR2 as FQGTGA. V shed 5 bases and J shed 3 bases, with 25 bases lying between them. The CDR3 spans 19 residues. This CDR3 reads CASSQTTGTREGANEKLFF. CDR3 sequence (DNA): TGTGCCAGCAGCCAAACCACGGGGACAAGGGAAGGGGCTAATGAAAAACTGTTTTTT.

This clonotype was seen a few times. The rearrangement joins TRBV15 to TRBJ2-3; D possibly corresponds to TRBD1 (5 bases). Germline loops: CDR1 LNHNV, CDR2 YYDKDF (reference sequence). The V gene lost 1 base and the J gene lost 5 bases, with 10 bases spanning the gap. CDR3 length equals 14 residues. The CDR3 protein is CATSRAGDRDTQYF. In nucleotides, the CDR3 is TGTGCCACCAGCAGAGCCGGCGACAGAGATACGCAGTATTTT.

This clonotype showed up many times. The chain links TRBV6-1 to TRBJ2-3; TRBD2 aligns across 7 bases. Trimming removed 6 bases from V and 4 bases from J; junction bases left unmatched: 10. Germline V gene sequence: CDR1 MNHNS, CDR2 SASEGT. The CDR3 extends over 15 amino acids. CDR3 region: CASRLASRGADTQYF. The CDR3 DNA sequence: TGTGCCAGCAGACTAGCGTCTCGGGGGGCAGATACGCAGTATTTT.

This clonotype was counted many times. The chain combines TRBV28 with TRBJ2-7; D is ambiguous. CDR3 length: 11 residues. Germline values: CDR1 MDHEN, CDR2 SYDVKM. V was pared by 4 bases and J by 2 bases, with 3 bases between. CDR3 DNA: TGTGCCAGCAGTTCACCCTACGAGCAGTACTTC. As protein: CASSSPYEQYF. The full variable domain, rest sourced from reference TRBV28 and TRBJ2-7, is DVKVTQSSRYLVKRTGEKVFLECVQDMDHENMFWYRQDPGLGLRLIYFSYDVKMKEKGDIPEGYSVSREKKERFSLILESASTNQTSMYLCASSSPYEQYFGPGTRLTVT.

This clonotype has only a few counts. The chain joins TRBV4-2 to TRBJ2-1; 10 bases agree with TRBD1. J gave up 5 bases and V 3 bases, and 10 bases lay outside the gene matches. This CDR3 has 17 amino acids. Germline V gene lookup returns CDR1 LGHNA and CDR2 YNFKEQ. This chain's CDR3 is CASSQAPTGQGNNEQFF. The CDR3 DNA sequence: TGTGCCAGCAGCCAGGCACCTACGGGACAGGGGAACAATGAGCAGTTCTTC.

At least ten counts were recorded for this clonotype. The chain has TRBV28 and TRBJ2-5, with a tentative D call TRBD1 (6 bases). The ends were cut back, 7 bases at V and 7 bases at J, with 25 bases in the middle. Germline V lookup: CDR1 MDHEN, CDR2 SYDVKM. CDR3 length: 16 residues. The DNA of the CDR3 is TGTGCCAGCACCTACAGGTTCGAGGGGGTTCATGGGACCCAGTACTTC. As protein: CASTYRFEGVHGTQYF.

This chain joins TRBV11-2 and TRBJ2-1; 7 bases are shared with TRBD2. Germline V gene data show CDR1 as SGHAT and CDR2 as FQNNGV. V shed 5 bases, J shed 9 bases, and the junction held 7 bases outside the gene matches. CDR3 size: 13 residues. The CDR3 loop reads CASSPGTTIEQFF. The CDR3 coding sequence is TGTGCCAGCAGCCCAGGGACTACAATTGAGCAGTTCTTC.

The chain uses TRBV4-3 and TRBJ2-6; D possibly corresponds to TRBD2 (6 bases). This CDR3 has 17 residues. V was shortened by 0 bases and J by 0 bases, with 9 bases between the two germline ends. Germline assignment: CDR1 LGHNA and CDR2 YSLEER. The CDR3 reads CASSQEAGYSGANVLTF. CDR3 coding DNA: TGCGCCAGCAGCCAAGAGGCGGGGTACTCTGGGGCCAACGTCCTGACTTTC.

This clonotype was seen only a few times. The rearrangement links TRBV20-1 to TRBJ2-2, with TRBD1 matching 8 bases. The CDR3 runs 17 residues. The V gene end was trimmed by 0 bases and the J gene end by 5 bases; junction bases not matched to a gene: 11. Per germline, CDR1 DFQATT and CDR2 SNEGSKA (reference sequence). This CDR3 is CSARDIIQGANTGELFF. CDR3 sequence (DNA): TGCAGTGCTAGAGATATCATCCAGGGGGCAAATACCGGGGAGCTGTTTTTT.